These 17 T cell receptor beta chains came from one sample sequenced in a study of CD8+ T cells in alopecia areata (dated by TCRdb to 2016 to 2019). In a handful of patients from the biomarker study, an additional sort separated CD25+CD127- cells out of the CD4+ cells. The method behind the library was the immunoSEQ multiplex PCR assay. For TCR sequencing, RNA was extracted from every sample and reverse transcribed into cDNA to serve as template. TCRdb holds this immuneACCESS table with in-frame rearrangements only. Some clones are missing; in checked studies, unresolved V genes explain under half, and the rest has no known cause. The sample yields about 37,000 clones; nearly 55% were counted once. The ten most abundant clones make up around 1.8% of the sample. Sequencing was carried out using CD4+ Tregs sorted from blood. The receptor source for this set is a human donor with alopecia areata.

This clone was seen more than once but under ten times. This chain uses TRBV7-2 with TRBJ1-1, with 7 bases identical to TRBD1. CDR1 is SGHTA and CDR2 is FQGNSA in the germline V gene. The trim removed 4 bases at V and 0 bases at J, leaving 8 bases unmatched. CDR3 size: 16 residues. The CDR3 reads CASSSTGQLMNTEAFF. CDR3 nucleotides: TGTGCCAGCAGCTCGACAGGGCAGCTTATGAACACTGAAGCTTTCTTT.

This clone showed up just a few times. The chain recombines TRBV5-1 with TRBJ1-5; D call uncertain. The CDR3 totals 17 residues. Germline CDR1 and CDR2: SGHRS and YFSETQ. V shed 1 base and J shed 0 bases, with 14 bases lying between them. The CDR3 bases are TGCGCCAGCAGCTTGCTGAACAGCGAAAATAGCAATCAGCCCCAGCATTTT. Amino acids: CASSLLNSENSNQPQHF.

The chain links TRBV6-5 to TRBJ1-2, with 8 nucleotides matching TRBD1. The germline V gene has CDR1 MNHEY and CDR2 SVGAGI. The CDR3 extends over 13 amino acids. V shed 7 bases, J shed 9 bases, and the junction held 10 bases outside the gene matches. The CDR3 loop is CASTADRGDRYTF. The CDR3 nucleotides read TGTGCCAGCACCGCAGACAGGGGTGATCGCTACACCTTC.

This clone showed up just a few times. V is TRBV7-2 and J is TRBJ2-5; a weak D match, TRBD2 (5 bases). Germline values: CDR1 SGHTA, CDR2 FQGNSA. V dropped 1 base and J dropped 6 bases, with 9 bases sitting between them. This CDR3 has 13 amino acids. In DNA, the CDR3 is TGTGCCAGCAGCTTAGGGCTCGGGAAGACCCAGTACTTC. It translates to CASSLGLGKTQYF. Complete variable domain (other parts from reference TRBV7-2 and TRBJ2-5): GAGVSQSPSNKVTEKGKDVELRCDPISGHTALYWYRQSLGQGLEFLIYFQGNSAPDKSGLPSDRFSAERTGGSVSTLTIQRTQQEDSAVYLCASSLGLGKTQYFGPGTRLLVL.

The V and J genes are TRBV6-6 and TRBJ2-2; perhaps TRBD2 as D (5 bases). The length of the CDR3 is 14 residues. Germline assignment: CDR1 MNHNY and CDR2 SVGAGI (reference sequence). V gave up 1 base and J gave up 4 bases, with 7 bases separating them. The chain's CDR3 is CASSYWETTGELFF. The CDR3 DNA reads TGTGCCAGCAGTTACTGGGAGACCACCGGGGAGCTGTTTTTT.

The rearrangement joins TRBV7-9 to TRBJ2-6; D ambiguous. The V gene lost 5 bases and the J gene lost 0 bases, with 11 bases spanning the gap. The CDR3 covers 16 residues. CDR1 is SEHNR, CDR2 FQNEAQ, per germline (reference sequence). CDR3 sequence (DNA): TGTGCCAGCAGCAAGTGGCTCTTCTCTGGGGCCAACGTCCTGACTTTC. It translates to CASSKWLFSGANVLTF.

The rearrangement uses TRBV14 and TRBJ1-1; tentatively, D is TRBD1 (6 bases). The CDR3 spans 13 residues. The germline V gene has CDR1 SGHDN and CDR2 FVKESK. The V end was cut by 5 bases, the J end by 3 bases, with 10 bases between. CDR3: CASSEGGYTEAFF. Written as DNA, the CDR3 is TGTGCCAGCAGCGAAGGGGGGTACACTGAAGCTTTCTTT.

Turning to this clone: Other nucleotide sequences in the sample specify the same CDR3. The chain is built from TRBV5-6 and TRBJ2-7; 8 positions match TRBD1. The junction had 7 bases not matched to a gene; V was cut back by 5 bases and J by 3 bases. The CDR3 runs 14 residues. Per the germline V gene, CDR1 is SGHDT and CDR2 is YYEEEE. The CDR3 loop is CASSYGQGRYEQYF. The CDR3, as DNA: TGTGCCAGCAGTTACGGACAGGGACGCTACGAGCAGTACTTC.

This sequence joins TRBV4-2 and TRBJ1-1; D possibly corresponds to TRBD1 (6 bases). This CDR3 contains 15 residues. From germline, CDR1 is LGHNA and CDR2 YNFKEQ. V was shortened by 4 bases and J by 6 bases, with 18 bases between the two germline ends. CDR3 sequence reads: CASSPGEGGKPEAFF. For the CDR3, the DNA is TGTGCCAGCAGCCCCGGGGAGGGGGGGAAGCCTGAAGCTTTCTTT.

The chain links TRBV4-3 to TRBJ2-4, with 9 bases fitting TRBD2. Germline V CDR1 and CDR2: LGHNA, YSLEER. The CDR3 is made up of 13 amino acids. The V segment lost 3 bases and the J segment 10 bases; nucleotides outside the gene matches: 4. This CDR3 is CASSQELAGIQYF. In DNA form, the CDR3 reads TGCGCCAGCAGCCAGGAACTAGCGGGTATTCAGTACTTC.

The chain employs TRBV7-2 and TRBJ1-1, with D possibly being TRBD1 (5 bases). Trimming left V 1 base short and J 4 bases short, with 10 bases between. The germline CDR1 and CDR2 sequences are SGHTA and FQGNSA. This CDR3 region has 14 residues. CDR3: CASSLVGLLTEAFF. The CDR3 DNA follows: TGTGCCAGCAGCTTAGTGGGGCTGCTCACTGAAGCTTTCTTT.

V is TRBV11-2 and J is TRBJ1-2; TRBD1 might be the D (5 bases). Deletions cut 8 bases from V and 3 bases from J, with 16 bases between. Germline-derived CDR1 and CDR2 are SGHAT and FQNNGV. CDR3 length: 14 residues. The CDR3 is CASQRAGQDYGYTF. DNA for the CDR3: TGTGCCAGCCAACGGGCAGGACAAGACTATGGCTACACCTTC.

The chain combines TRBV28 with TRBJ2-1; no firm D call. Germline CDR1 and CDR2: MDHEN and SYDVKM. This CDR3 is 12 amino acids long. Deletions cut 6 bases from V and 8 bases from J, with 11 bases between. The CDR3 DNA reads TGTGCCAGCAGCCGGCCTTGGGATGAGCAGTTCTTC. Amino acid sequence: CASSRPWDEQFF. The full variable domain, in which reference TRBV28 and TRBJ2-1 provide the parts outside the CDR3, is DVKVTQSSRYLVKRTGEKVFLECVQDMDHENMFWYRQDPGLGLRLIYFSYDVKMKEKGDIPEGYSVSREKKERFSLILESASTNQTSMYLCASSRPWDEQFFGPGTRLTVL.

In this sample, this clone is medium-sized. J is TRBJ2-7 and V is TRBV6-6; tentatively, D is TRBD1 or TRBD2 (5 bases each). V was trimmed by 5 bases and J by 6 bases, leaving 20 bases between them. The germline CDR1 and CDR2 sequences are MNHNY and SVGAGI (reference sequence). This CDR3 is built from 15 residues. Written as DNA, the CDR3 is TGTGCCAGCAGTGGGTCGAGTCTAAGGGGAGTCGAGCAGTACTTC. The encoded protein is CASSGSSLRGVEQYF.

This clone was observed a few times. The chain is built from TRBV7-9 and TRBJ1-1; no firm D call. This CDR3 is 8 amino acids long. V gave up 7 bases and J gave up 6 bases, with 0 bases separating them. CDR1 is SEHNR and CDR2 is FQNEAQ in the germline V gene (reference sequence). The CDR3 DNA reads as TGTGCCAGCACTGAAGCTTTCTTT. Translation: CASTEAFF.

The chain has TRBV4-3 and TRBJ2-7, with 10 bases that match TRBD1. Germline V gives CDR1 LGHNA, CDR2 YSLEER. This CDR3 contains 16 residues. V gave up 3 bases and J gave up 6 bases; unmatched junction bases: 11. DNA for the CDR3: TGCGCCAGCAGCCAGAATCCGGGACAGGGGACGCGCGAGCAGTACTTC. Amino acids: CASSQNPGQGTREQYF.

The rearrangement links TRBV7-9 to TRBJ2-4, with TRBD1 matching 11 bases. The ends lost 5 bases at V and 6 bases at J; junction bases unmatched: 9. The CDR3 has 16 amino acids. Germline V gives CDR1 SEHNR, CDR2 FQNEAQ (reference sequence). CDR3 sequence: CASSTGTGGVGNIQYF. The CDR3 region has the DNA TGTGCCAGCAGCACCGGGACAGGGGGAGTTGGAAACATTCAGTACTTC. Full variable domain (missing parts from reference TRBV7-9 and TRBJ2-4): DTGVSQNPRHKITKRGQNVTFRCDPISEHNRLYWYRQTLGQGPEFLTYFQNEAQLEKSRLLSDRFSAERPKGSFSTLEIQRTEQGDSAMYLCASSTGTGGVGNIQYFGAGTRLSVL.